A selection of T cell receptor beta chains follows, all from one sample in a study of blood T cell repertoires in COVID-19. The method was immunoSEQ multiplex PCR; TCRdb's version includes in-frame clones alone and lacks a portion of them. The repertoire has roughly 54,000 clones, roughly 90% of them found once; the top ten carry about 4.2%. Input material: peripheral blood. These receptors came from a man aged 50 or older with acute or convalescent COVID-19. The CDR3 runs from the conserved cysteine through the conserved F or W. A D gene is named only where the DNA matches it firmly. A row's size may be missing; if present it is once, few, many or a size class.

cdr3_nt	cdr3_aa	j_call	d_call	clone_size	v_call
TGTGCCAGCAGCTGGGACAGGGCCACCGGGGAGCTGTTTTTT	CASSWDRATGELFF	TRBJ2-2	TRBD1	-	TRBV5-6
TGCAGCATTAGACAGGGGGCGAGTGGCTACACCTTC	CSIRQGASGYTF	TRBJ1-2	TRBD1	-	TRBV29-1
TGCGCCAGCAGCCAAGATCGACAGGGGTCCTACGAGCAGTACTTC	CASSQDRQGSYEQYF	TRBJ2-7	TRBD1	-	TRBV4-1
TGTGCCTGGAGCGGCCCGGGACAGGCCACCGGGGAGCTGTTTTTT	CAWSGPGQATGELFF	TRBJ2-2	TRBD1	once	TRBV7-9
TGTGCCAGTAGTAAAGCGGGAGTACATGAGCAGTTCTTC	CASSKAGVHEQFF	TRBJ2-1	TRBD2	-	TRBV19
TGTGCCAGCTCACCCACGTCGGGTTATGGTTTCTTT	CASSPTSGYGFF	TRBJ1-1	-	-	TRBV18
TGTGCCAGCAGCCAGACACCGGGAGGCAGTCCCGGAGATACGCAGTATTTT	CASSQTPGGSPGDTQYF	TRBJ2-3	TRBD2	-	TRBV7-6
TGCAGCGTTTCGGACAGGGGGCTAGTCTATGGCTACACCTTC	CSVSDRGLVYGYTF	TRBJ1-2	TRBD1	-	TRBV29-1
TGTGCCAGCAGTTACCCGACTCAGACAGGGGAGCAGTACTTC	CASSYPTQTGEQYF	TRBJ2-7	TRBD1	-	TRBV6-6
TGCGCCAGCAGCTTGGCCGTAACAGAGAATTCACCCCTCCACTTT	CASSLAVTENSPLHF	TRBJ1-6	-	once	TRBV5-1
TGTGCCAGCAGCTTAAACAGGGGGCCCACCGGGGAGCTGTTTTTT	CASSLNRGPTGELFF	TRBJ2-2	TRBD1	-	TRBV7-2
TGTGCAGAAAAAAGACAGGCCCAGTACTTC	CAEKRQAQYF	TRBJ2-5	-	-	TRBV19
TGTGCCAGCAGTTACGGGCCTCTCGGGGATGATGAGCAGTTCTTC	CASSYGPLGDDEQFF	TRBJ2-1	-	-	TRBV6-6
TGTGCCAGTAGGGCGAGGACAGGATCATCCTCTGGAAACACCATATATTTT	CASRARTGSSSGNTIYF	TRBJ1-3	TRBD1	-	TRBV19
TGTGCCACCAGTGATTCCGGGACTAGCGGGGGTGAGCAGTTCTTC	CATSDSGTSGGEQFF	TRBJ2-1	TRBD2	-	TRBV24-1
TGCGCCAGCAGCTTAGGACAGGGAAAGGCCCTAGAGACCCAGTACTTC	CASSLGQGKALETQYF	TRBJ2-5	TRBD1	-	TRBV5-1
TGTGCCAGTACTGTCAGGGGGCAGACTGAAGCTTTCTTT	CASTVRGQTEAFF	TRBJ1-1	TRBD1	-	TRBV19
TGTGCCAGCTCACCGGCGGGCCCGGCGGGTCAGCCCCAGCATTTT	CASSPAGPAGQPQHF	TRBJ1-5	-	-	TRBV18
TGTGCCAGCAGGACCCAACGGCAGGGGAACACTGAAGCTTTCTTT	CASRTQRQGNTEAFF	TRBJ1-1	-	once	TRBV2
TGTGCCAGCAGTGAGTGGGGACTAGCGGGATTTTACAATGAGCAGTTCTTC	CASSEWGLAGFYNEQFF	TRBJ2-1	TRBD2	-	TRBV6-4
TGTGCCAGCAGTAGGGGACAGGGCCCGGGTACGCAGTATTTT	CASSRGQGPGTQYF	TRBJ2-3	TRBD1	-	TRBV6-5